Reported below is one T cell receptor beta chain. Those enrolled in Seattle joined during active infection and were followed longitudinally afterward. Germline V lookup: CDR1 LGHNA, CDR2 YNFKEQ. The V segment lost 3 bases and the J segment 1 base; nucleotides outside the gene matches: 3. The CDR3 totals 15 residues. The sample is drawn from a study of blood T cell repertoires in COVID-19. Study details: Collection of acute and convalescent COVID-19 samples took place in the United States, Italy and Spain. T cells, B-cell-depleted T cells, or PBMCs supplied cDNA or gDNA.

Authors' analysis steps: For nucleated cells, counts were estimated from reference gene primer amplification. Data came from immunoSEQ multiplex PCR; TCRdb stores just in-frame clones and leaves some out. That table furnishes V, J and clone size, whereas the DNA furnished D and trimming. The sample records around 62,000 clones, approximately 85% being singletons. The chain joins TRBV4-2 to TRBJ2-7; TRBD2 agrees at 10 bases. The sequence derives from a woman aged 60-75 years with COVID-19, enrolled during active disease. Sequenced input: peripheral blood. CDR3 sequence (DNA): TGTGCCAGCAGCCAGACTAGCGGGTCATCCTACGAGCAGTACTTC. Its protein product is CASSQTSGSSYEQYF.